A single sample gave rise to the 13 T cell receptor beta chains below, sequenced in a study of CXCR3-negative and CXCR3-positive naive CD8 T cells. Study observations and caveats: Naive CXCR3-positive cells had TRB CDR3s more hydrophobic than those of CXCR3-negative naive cells.

No antigens are known for them. Researchers prepared the TRB cDNA libraries using 5' RACE with UMI labels. Using the 5' RACE reads, TCRdb records one entry per CDR3 protein without DNA. The record lists 4,500 to 6,500 distinct CDR3 sequences, of which the ten most abundant hold approximately 2%. Sequenced input: naive CXCR3+ CD8+ T cells from blood. Subset of the sample: CD45RO-CCR7+CD27+CD95- naive CD8+ T cells expressing CXCR3 (TNR3+). These receptors all stem from a human donor in good health. Some clones in this sample may be carry-over from other donors' samples.

This clonotype is labeled medium-sized based on frequency. The chain links TRBV20-1 to TRBJ2-7; TCRdb's D call, TRBD1, is unchecked because there is no DNA. Germline V gene sequence: CDR1 DFQATT, CDR2 SNEGSKA (reference sequence). This CDR3 comprises 15 residues. CDR3 region: CSATDRGLSSYEQYF.

This clonotype is medium-sized by frequency. This chain uses TRBV30 with TRBJ2-1; TCRdb's assignment of TRBD1 cannot be checked, as there is no DNA. Per germline, CDR1 GTSNPN and CDR2 SVGIG (reference sequence). This CDR3 has 13 residues. The CDR3 region is CAWTGGTDNEQFF.

This clonotype is labeled medium-sized based on frequency. This chain connects TRBV29-1 to TRBJ1-4; lacking DNA, the TRBD1 call made by TCRdb goes unchecked. Germline CDR1 SQVTM, CDR2 ANQGSEA. The CDR3 runs to 20 residues. The CDR3 here is CSVEELVRGQGTFKGEKLFF.

The chain carries TRBV5-1 and TRBJ2-1; the TRBD2 assignment by TCRdb is unverifiable without DNA. The CDR3 contains 14 residues. The germline gives CDR1 SGHRS, CDR2 YFSETQ. Here the CDR3 reads CASSWTSGNNEQFF.

The chain recombines TRBV24-1 with TRBJ2-3; without DNA, the TCRdb call of TRBD1 cannot be checked. In germline, CDR1 is KGHDR, CDR2 SFDVKD. The CDR3 extends over 16 amino acids. CDR3 sequence: CATSDLDSSYTDTQYF.

The genes are TRBV5-1 and TRBJ2-5; TCRdb picks TRBD2, but there is no DNA to check that call. This CDR3 region has 17 residues. Germline V gives CDR1 SGHRS, CDR2 YFSETQ. The CDR3 protein is CASSWTASGGTQETQYF.

This chain links TRBV2 with TRBJ2-7; no DNA is available, so the TRBD1 call from TCRdb remains unchecked. The CDR3 contains 15 residues. CDR1 and CDR2 from the germline V gene are SNHLY and FYNNEI. This chain's CDR3 is CASSDPGTRLYEQYF.

This clonotype ranks as medium-sized in terms of frequency. The J gene is TRBJ1-6, the V gene TRBV7-2; TCRdb's D call, TRBD1, is unchecked because there is no DNA. The V gene's germline CDR1 is SGHTA and CDR2 FQGNSA. This CDR3 is 16 amino acids long. CDR3 amino acids: CASSFFGTGYNSPLHF.

The rearrangement joins TRBV4-3 to TRBJ1-3; without DNA, the TCRdb call of TRBD1 cannot be checked. CDR1 and CDR2 (germline): LGHNA, YSLEER. This CDR3 is built from 15 residues. The CDR3 protein is CASSLRTGTGNTIYF.

By frequency, this clonotype is medium-sized (0.01 to 0.1%). The V call is TRBV29-1, the J call TRBJ2-2; as DNA is missing, the TRBD2 call by TCRdb cannot be tested. Germline CDR1 SQVTM, CDR2 ANQGSEA. CDR3 length: 16 amino acids. The chain's CDR3 is CSVEVKGSPPTGELFF.

This clonotype shows up as medium-sized (0.01 to 0.1%) by frequency. This sequence joins TRBV29-1 and TRBJ2-7. Germline V gene sequence: CDR1 SQVTM, CDR2 ANQGSEA. The CDR3 totals 12 residues. CDR3 in amino acids: CSVEGRHREQYF.

The V and J genes are TRBV25-1 and TRBJ1-2. The CDR3 runs 14 residues. Germline V gene sequence: CDR1 MGHDK, CDR2 SYGVNS. CDR3 in amino acids: CASSEGPTLGGYTF.

This clonotype is called medium-sized based on its frequency. V and J are TRBV27 and TRBJ1-1; TCRdb returns TRBD1, unconfirmable since there is no DNA. Germline V gene sequence: CDR1 MNHEY, CDR2 SMNVEV (reference sequence). The CDR3 runs 13 residues. The CDR3 spells CASRTGIFTEAFF.